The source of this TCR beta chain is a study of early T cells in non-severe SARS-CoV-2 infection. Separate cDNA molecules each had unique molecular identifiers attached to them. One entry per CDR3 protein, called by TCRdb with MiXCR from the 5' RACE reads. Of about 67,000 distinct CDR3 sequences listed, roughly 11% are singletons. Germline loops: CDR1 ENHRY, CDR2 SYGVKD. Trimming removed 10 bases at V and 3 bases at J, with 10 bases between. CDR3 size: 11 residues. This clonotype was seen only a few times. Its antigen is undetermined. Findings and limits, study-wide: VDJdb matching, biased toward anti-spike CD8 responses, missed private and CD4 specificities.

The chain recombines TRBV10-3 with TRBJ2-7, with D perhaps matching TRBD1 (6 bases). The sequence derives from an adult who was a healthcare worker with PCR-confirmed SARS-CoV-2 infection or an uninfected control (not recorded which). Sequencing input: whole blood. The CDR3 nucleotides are TGTGCCAGCCGGGACAACTACGAGCAGTACTTC. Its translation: CASRDNYEQYF.